These 27 T cell receptor beta chains originate from one sample sequenced in a study of blood T cell repertoires in COVID-19 (dated by TCRdb to 2019 to 2021). Preparation of the library involved the immunoSEQ multiplex PCR assay. TCRdb stores this immuneACCESS table with in-frame sequences only. Part of the clones is absent; in the studies checked, under half of the shortfall reflects unresolved V genes, and no reason is known for the rest. A total of some 170,000 clones appear in this sample, 90% of them only once. The leading ten clones occupy 15% to 20% of the sample. The sample taken for sequencing was peripheral blood. Receptors originate from a man in his 60s with active or convalescent COVID-19.

A word on this clone: One end of the junction varies from germline; a read error may be responsible. The chain links TRBV18 to TRBJ1-1, with D tentatively TRBD1 (6 bases). The CDR3 has 16 amino acids. Per germline, CDR1 KGHSH and CDR2 LQKENI. This chain's CDR3 is CASSPVAGALKTEAFF. Here the CDR3 DNA reads TGTGCCAGCTCACCAGTAGCAGGGGCCCTGAAGACTGAAGCTTTCTTT.

The rearrangement uses TRBV18 and TRBJ1-2, with 7 bases fitting TRBD1. The CDR3 is 16 residues long. J gave up 4 bases and V 4 bases, and 12 bases lay outside the gene matches. Germline V gene data show CDR1 as KGHSH and CDR2 as LQKENI. The CDR3 sequence is CASSRRQGENPYGYTF. The CDR3 DNA reads TGTGCCAGCTCACGCCGACAGGGCGAGAATCCCTATGGCTACACCTTC.

This chain connects TRBV7-9 to TRBJ1-4; no clear D. V lost 0 bases, J lost 8 bases, and 7 bases lay in between. This CDR3 has 13 amino acids. CDR1 is SEHNR, CDR2 FQNEAQ, per germline (reference sequence). The DNA of the CDR3 is TGTGCCAGCAGCTTAGCCGAGATGGAAAAACTGTTTTTT. Translating gives CASSLAEMEKLFF.

The chain recombines TRBV19 with TRBJ1-5; unclear D gene. Germline V gene lookup returns CDR1 LNHDA and CDR2 SQIVND (reference sequence). The CDR3 length is 13 residues. V lost 5 bases and J 5 bases, leaving 10 bases between the germline ends. CDR3 sequence reads: CASSLPPYQPQHF. CDR3 DNA: TGTGCCAGTAGTCTACCACCTTATCAGCCCCAGCATTTT.

The rearrangement links TRBV5-5 to TRBJ1-1; 9 bases are a match to TRBD1. The germline CDR1 and CDR2 sequences are SGHKS and YYEKEE (reference sequence). After removal of 4 bases from V and 6 bases from J, the junction contained 10 bases not matched to a gene. This CDR3 spans 15 amino acids. CDR3 in amino acids: CASSGYRGRVSEAFF. The DNA for the CDR3 is TGTGCCAGCAGCGGCTACAGGGGGCGCGTTTCTGAAGCTTTCTTT.

This CDR3 reads CASSLGAGTSTDTQYF. The CDR3 DNA reads as TGTGCCAGCAGCTTAGGTGCCGGTACTAGCACAGATACGCAGTATTTT. The genes are TRBV7-7 and TRBJ2-3; unclear D gene. Trimming cost V 1 base and J 0 bases, with 11 bases left between them. This CDR3 contains 16 residues. From germline, CDR1 is SSHAT and CDR2 FNYEAQ (reference sequence).

This chain links TRBV3-1 (or the pseudogene TRBV3-2) with TRBJ1-1; D is unclear. Germline V CDR1 and CDR2: LGHDT, YNNKEL (reference sequence). Trimming took off 2 bases at V and 8 bases at J, with 15 bases between the two ends. This CDR3 region has 14 residues. CDR3 DNA: TGTGCCAGCAGCCAACTTGGCAGGCGAATCGAAGCTTTCTTT. Translation gives CASSQLGRRIEAFF.

This clone was counted once. V and J are TRBV10-3 and TRBJ2-2, with 10 bases identical to TRBD2. V shed 7 bases and J 5 bases; nucleotides not matched to a gene: 4. Germline V gene lookup returns CDR1 ENHRY and CDR2 SYGVKD. CDR3 length equals 14 residues. DNA of the CDR3: TGTGCCATCAATAAGCGGGAGGGAACCGGGGAGCTGTTTTTT. Translating it yields CAINKREGTGELFF.

J is TRBJ2-1 and V is TRBV7-2, with 9 positions matching TRBD2. V shed 6 bases and J 7 bases; nucleotides not matched to a gene: 10. The CDR3 has 15 residues. CDR1 and CDR2 (germline): SGHTA, FQGNSA. CDR3 sequence: CASSPGTSSRNEQFF. CDR3 bases: TGTGCCAGCAGTCCCGGGACTAGCTCGAGGAATGAGCAGTTCTTC. Full variable domain (remainder filled in from reference TRBV7-2 and TRBJ2-1): GAGVSQSPSNKVTEKGKDVELRCDPISGHTALYWYRQSLGQGLEFLIYFQGNSAPDKSGLPSDRFSAERTGGSVSTLTIQRTQQEDSAVYLCASSPGTSSRNEQFFGPGTRLTVL.

The rearrangement links TRBV18 to TRBJ2-2, with 9 bases aligning to TRBD1. CDR1 and CDR2 from the germline V gene are KGHSH and LQKENI. The CDR3 is made up of 19 amino acids. Losses at the gene ends were 5 bases for V and 0 bases for J; bases not matched to a gene: 13. The DNA of the CDR3 is TGTGCCAGCTCATCGTCCGACAGGGGGGGAGGAACGAACACCGGGGAGCTGTTTTTT. Encoded protein: CASSSSDRGGGTNTGELFF.

The CDR3, as DNA: TGTGCCTGGGGACAGAACACTGAAGCTTTCTTT. It translates to CAWGQNTEAFF. The chain is built from TRBV30 and TRBJ1-1, with D possibly TRBD1 on 5 matching bases. V was shortened by 5 bases and J by 1 base, with 5 bases between the two germline ends. The germline CDR1 and CDR2 sequences are GTSNPN and SVGIG (reference sequence). This CDR3 has 11 amino acids.

This chain links TRBV19 with TRBJ1-1; 7 bases line up with TRBD1. Per germline, CDR1 LNHDA and CDR2 SQIVND (reference sequence). The V gene end was trimmed by 3 bases and the J gene end by 0 bases; junction bases not matched to a gene: 4. The CDR3 spans 15 residues. The CDR3 DNA is TGTGCCAGTAGTATCGGGGACAGCATGAACACTGAAGCTTTCTTT. Translation gives CASSIGDSMNTEAFF.

The chain links TRBV19 to TRBJ1-1, with unresolved D. Germline-derived CDR1 and CDR2 are LNHDA and SQIVND (reference sequence). Trimming removed 3 bases at V and 1 base at J, with 6 bases between. The CDR3 runs 13 residues. As DNA, the CDR3 is TGTGCCAGTAGTATCATCCAGAACACTGAAGCTTTCTTT. This translates into CASSIIQNTEAFF.

This clone was recorded once. J is TRBJ2-5 and V is TRBV5-1, with 8 nucleotides matching TRBD1. The CDR3 covers 16 residues. J was trimmed by 4 bases and V by 4 bases; bases with no gene match: 12. The germline V gene has CDR1 SGHRS and CDR2 YFSETQ. CDR3 amino acids: CASSGGRGQGRETQYF. CDR3 nucleotides: TGCGCCAGCAGCGGCGGCAGGGGGCAGGGGAGAGAGACCCAGTACTTC. Full variable domain (remainder filled in from reference TRBV5-1 and TRBJ2-5): KAGVTQTPRYLIKTRGQQVTLSCSPISGHRSVSWYQQTPGQGLQFLFEYFSETQRNKGNFPGRFSGRQFSNSRSEMNVSTLELGDSALYLCASSGGRGQGRETQYFGPGTRLLVL.

The chain uses TRBV25-1 and TRBJ1-1, with TRBD1 as a possible D gene (6 bases). The V gene lost 3 bases and the J gene lost 5 bases, with 10 bases spanning the gap. This CDR3 region has 13 residues. The germline V gene has CDR1 MGHDK and CDR2 SYGVNS. The CDR3 region is CASSDPRGTEAFF. The CDR3 DNA reads as TGTGCCAGCAGTGACCCGAGGGGGACTGAAGCTTTCTTT.

As DNA, the CDR3 is TGTGCCAGCGGACGGCAGGGACAGGCGCTCGATGGCTACACCTTC. The encoded protein is CASGRQGQALDGYTF. The rearrangement uses TRBV18 and TRBJ1-2, with 8 bases identical to TRBD1. This CDR3 is built from 15 residues. Germline lookup yields CDR1 KGHSH and CDR2 LQKENI. After removal of 8 bases from V and 6 bases from J, the junction contained 14 bases not matched to a gene. Supplemented by reference TRBV18 and TRBJ1-2, the full variable domain reads NAGVMQNPRHLVRRRGQEARLRCSPMKGHSHVYWYRQLPEEGLKFMVYLQKENIIDESGMPKERFSAEFPKEGPSILRIQQVVRGDSAAYFCASGRQGQALDGYTFGSGTRLTVV.

This chain uses TRBV14 with TRBJ1-2; TRBD1 matches at 7 bases. The V and J ends lost 3 bases and 8 bases, in that order; junction bases with no gene match: 9. The CDR3 contains 14 residues. Germline CDR1 is SGHDN and CDR2 is FVKESK. The CDR3 coding sequence is TGTGCCAGCAGCCACCCTGGACAGGTCTGGGGCTACACCTTC. Translation: CASSHPGQVWGYTF.

This clone is a singleton in its sample. The rearrangement joins TRBV10-3 to TRBJ2-7; D perhaps matches TRBD1 (5 bases). V was clipped by 0 bases and J by 2 bases, with 11 bases between them. CDR1 is ENHRY, CDR2 SYGVKD, per germline. The CDR3 length is 15 residues. CDR3 coding DNA: TGTGCCATCAGTGAGTCGCGAGACAGACCCTACGAGCAGTACTTC. Residues: CAISESRDRPYEQYF.

The V call is TRBV10-3, the J call TRBJ2-5; 9 bases are a match to TRBD2. V lost 3 bases to trimming and J lost 6 bases; unmatched junction nucleotides: 11. Germline V CDR1 and CDR2: ENHRY, SYGVKD. The CDR3 is 16 residues long. This CDR3 is CAISDLSLGLAKTQYF. The CDR3 DNA follows: TGTGCCATCAGTGACCTCTCCCTGGGACTAGCTAAGACCCAGTACTTC.

This chain connects TRBV6-5 to TRBJ2-7; 11 bases agree with TRBD1. Per the germline V gene, CDR1 is MNHEY and CDR2 is SVGAGI. This CDR3 contains 14 residues. V lost 6 bases to trimming and J lost 2 bases; unmatched junction nucleotides: 3. The CDR3 loop is CASRKGQGAYEQYF. DNA for the CDR3: TGTGCCAGCAGGAAGGGACAGGGGGCCTACGAGCAGTACTTC.

This chain uses TRBV27 with TRBJ2-5; D not resolved. V was trimmed by 3 bases and J by 2 bases, leaving 7 bases between them. The CDR3 length is 13 residues. CDR1 MNHEY and CDR2 SMNVEV come from the germline V gene (reference sequence). The CDR3 DNA reads as TGTGCCAGCAGTTTTACTCAACAAGAGACCCAGTACTTC. Encoded protein: CASSFTQQETQYF.

The chain joins TRBV4-2 to TRBJ2-7; 11 bases are a match to TRBD2. The CDR3 length is 17 residues. Germline V gene sequence: CDR1 LGHNA, CDR2 YNFKEQ. Trimming took 4 bases from V and 0 from J; bases not matched to a gene: 8. CDR3 residues: CASSLLGTSGSSYEQYF. DNA for the CDR3: TGTGCCAGCAGCCTCCTAGGGACTAGCGGTAGCTCCTACGAGCAGTACTTC.

This clone was counted once. The rearrangement joins TRBV18 to TRBJ1-5; perhaps TRBD1 as D (6 bases). CDR3 length equals 15 residues. The ends were cut back, 3 bases at V and 0 bases at J, with 9 bases in the middle. Germline V lookup: CDR1 KGHSH, CDR2 LQKENI. The DNA of the CDR3 is TGTGCCAGCTCACCTCAACAGGGTAGCAATCAGCCCCAGCATTTT. Its translation: CASSPQQGSNQPQHF.

This chain connects TRBV5-1 to TRBJ2-7; D is undetermined. Between the trimmed V and J ends, which lost 0 bases and 3 bases, there was a span of 7 bases. Germline loops: CDR1 SGHRS, CDR2 YFSETQ. The CDR3 loop spans 13 amino acids. CDR3 sequence: CASSLATIYEQYF. CDR3 coding DNA: TGCGCCAGCAGCTTGGCCACAATCTACGAGCAGTACTTC. Full variable domain (rest looked up from reference TRBV5-1 and TRBJ2-7): KAGVTQTPRYLIKTRGQQVTLSCSPISGHRSVSWYQQTPGQGLQFLFEYFSETQRNKGNFPGRFSGRQFSNSRSEMNVSTLELGDSALYLCASSLATIYEQYFGPGTRLTVT.

V is TRBV29-1 and J is TRBJ1-4, with D hard to call. With 5 bases removed from V and 5 bases from J, the gap between germline ends came to 27 bases. This CDR3 is 18 amino acids long. CDR1 is SQVTM, CDR2 ANQGSEA, per germline. The DNA for the CDR3 is TGCAGCGTTATGTGTGGTAGGCTCCGGGTCCTCTCCAATGAAAAACTGTTTTTT. This gives the protein CSVMCGRLRVLSNEKLFF.

This sequence joins TRBV5-1 and TRBJ2-5; TRBD1 agrees at 7 bases. CDR1 SGHRS and CDR2 YFSETQ come from the germline V gene. The CDR3 is 17 residues long. V shed 4 bases, J shed 5 bases, and the junction held 17 bases outside the gene matches. CDR3 DNA sequence: TGCGCCAGCAGCAGAGGGGGCTTTCTCATAAGCACGGAGACCCAGTACTTC. Amino acids: CASSRGGFLISTETQYF. Full variable domain (rest looked up from reference TRBV5-1 and TRBJ2-5): KAGVTQTPRYLIKTRGQQVTLSCSPISGHRSVSWYQQTPGQGLQFLFEYFSETQRNKGNFPGRFSGRQFSNSRSEMNVSTLELGDSALYLCASSRGGFLISTETQYFGPGTRLLVL.

This chain uses TRBV6-5 with TRBJ1-2, with 9 bases aligning to TRBD1. The CDR3 is 15 amino acids. Trimming took 2 bases from V and 8 from J; bases not matched to a gene: 9. Per germline, CDR1 MNHEY and CDR2 SVGAGI. CDR3 sequence reads: CASSYRDRELYGYTF. The CDR3 nucleotides read TGTGCCAGCAGTTACAGGGACAGGGAACTCTACGGCTACACCTTC.